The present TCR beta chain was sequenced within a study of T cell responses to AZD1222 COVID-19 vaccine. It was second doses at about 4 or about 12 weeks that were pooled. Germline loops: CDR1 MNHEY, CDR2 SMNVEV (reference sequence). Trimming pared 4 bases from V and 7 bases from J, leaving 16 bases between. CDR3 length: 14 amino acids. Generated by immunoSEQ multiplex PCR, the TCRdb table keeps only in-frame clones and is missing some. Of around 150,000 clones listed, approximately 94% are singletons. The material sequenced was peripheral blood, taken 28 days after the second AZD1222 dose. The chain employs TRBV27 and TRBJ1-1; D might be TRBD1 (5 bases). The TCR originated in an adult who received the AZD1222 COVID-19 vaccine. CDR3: CASSSGTGGGEAFF. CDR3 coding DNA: TGTGCCAGCAGTTCCGGGACCGGAGGAGGTGAAGCTTTCTTT.